The entry below gives a single TCR beta chain sequence along with its context. This CDR3 is 16 amino acids long. Germline assignment: CDR1 LGHNA and CDR2 YSLEER. V lost 0 bases to trimming and J lost 1 base; unmatched junction nucleotides: 6. These data originate in a study of blood T cell repertoires in COVID-19. Study summary: Sites in the United States, Italy and Spain provided acute and convalescent COVID-19 samples.

Measured with immunoSEQ multiplex PCR; TCRdb has only the in-frame clones, and not every one. The sample carries 50,000 to 60,000 clones, about 82% recorded once. Sequenced: peripheral blood. This receptor was identified in a human donor in a cohort sampled during active COVID-19. The rearrangement joins TRBV4-3 to TRBJ2-7; 7 bases fit TRBD2. CDR3 nucleotide sequence: TGCGCCAGCAGCCAAGACCGTCTAGCGGTTTCCTACGAGCAGTACTTC. Translating gives CASSQDRLAVSYEQYF.